Below, 8 T cell receptor beta chains from the same sample are listed, as sequenced in a study of T cells in Graves' hyperthyroidism and ophthalmopathy. RNA transcripts gave rise to amplified TCR beta CDR3 regions. The TCR CDR3 first-round RT-PCR relied on the HTBI primer set. TCRdb reanalysed the multiplex PCR reads using MiXCR and keeps one entry per CDR3 protein. The sample holds hundreds of thousands of distinct CDR3 sequences; roughly 14% are singletons and the top ten take roughly 4.3%. Sequencing used blood. The receptors shown here come from a woman in her 40s with Graves' ophthalmopathy.

This clonotype has ten or more counts. CDR3 sequence (DNA): TGTGCCAGTAGTAGAGACGGAAGCAATCAGCCCCAGCATTTT. Protein sequence: CASSRDGSNQPQHF. The genes are TRBV19 and TRBJ1-5; D unclear. The V end was cut by 4 bases, the J end by 1 base, with 8 bases between. Germline V gene data show CDR1 as LNHDA and CDR2 as SQIVND (reference sequence). The CDR3 contains 14 residues.

The V gene is TRBV3-1, the J gene TRBJ2-7; a possible D gene is TRBD2 (6 bases). V was pared by 0 bases and J by 5 bases, with 14 bases between. The CDR3 length is 15 residues. From germline, CDR1 is LGHDT and CDR2 YNNKEL (reference sequence). The CDR3 DNA sequence: TGTGCCAGCAGCCAAGAATATACGGGACTTAACGAGCAGTACTTC. It encodes CASSQEYTGLNEQYF.

This clonotype has only a few counts. The chain couples TRBV18 to TRBJ1-1, with D uncertain. CDR3 length equals 16 residues. Per the germline V gene, CDR1 is KGHSH and CDR2 is LQKENI. The V end lost 4 bases, the J end lost 1 base, and 16 bases lay between the germline ends. CDR3: CASSLLSAQGNTEAFF. CDR3 coding DNA: TGTGCCAGCTCACTTCTCTCTGCACAAGGGAACACTGAAGCTTTCTTT. Full variable domain (outside the CDR3, taken from reference TRBV18 and TRBJ1-1): NAGVMQNPRHLVRRRGQEARLRCSPMKGHSHVYWYRQLPEEGLKFMVYLQKENIIDESGMPKERFSAEFPKEGPSILRIQQVVRGDSAAYFCASSLLSAQGNTEAFFGQGTRLTVV.

The table lists this clonotype with a few counts. The rearrangement links TRBV10-3 to TRBJ2-5; a possible D gene is TRBD2 (6 bases). The V gene lost 3 bases and the J gene lost 2 bases, with 19 bases spanning the gap. Germline V lookup: CDR1 ENHRY, CDR2 SYGVKD. The CDR3 extends over 17 amino acids. CDR3 sequence reads: CAISDPPRHSGQETQYF. Written as DNA, the CDR3 is TGTGCCATCAGTGATCCCCCCCGCCATAGCGGTCAAGAGACCCAGTACTTC.

This clonotype was counted ten times or more. V gene TRBV5-8 combines with J gene TRBJ1-2; possibly TRBD1 for D (5 bases). This CDR3 has 14 amino acids. V dropped 2 bases and J dropped 6 bases, with 14 bases sitting between them. CDR1 and CDR2 (germline): SGHTS, YDEGEE. The CDR3 is CASSFAGGIDGYTF. In nucleotides, the CDR3 is TGTGCCAGCAGCTTTGCCGGGGGGATTGATGGCTACACCTTC.

The V gene is TRBV20-1, the J gene TRBJ2-5; D unclear. The CDR3 spans 12 residues. V gave up 3 bases and J gave up 4 bases, with 9 bases separating them. The germline V gene encodes CDR1 DFQATT and CDR2 SNEGSKA (reference sequence). The CDR3 is CSARPGIETQYF. In DNA, the CDR3 is TGCAGTGCTAGGCCCGGAATAGAGACCCAGTACTTC.

The table lists this clonotype with many counts. The V call is TRBV4-1, the J call TRBJ2-4; D not certain. V lost 3 bases to trimming and J lost 2 bases, with 14 bases between them. The CDR3 loop spans 16 amino acids. Germline CDR1 and CDR2: MGHRA and YSYEKL. CDR3 region: CASSQSKGWTKNIQYF. CDR3 sequence (DNA): TGCGCCAGCAGCCAGTCTAAGGGTTGGACCAAAAACATTCAGTACTTC.

This clonotype was picked up many times. The V gene is TRBV11-2, the J gene TRBJ2-7, with D possibly called TRBD1 or TRBD2 (6 bases each). V was trimmed by 5 bases and J by 3 bases, leaving 17 bases between them. Germline lookup yields CDR1 SGHAT and CDR2 FQNNGV. The CDR3 has 15 residues. The DNA for the CDR3 is TGTGCCAGCAGCCAAAAAGGGGGGTCGATCTACGAGCAGTACTTC. As protein: CASSQKGGSIYEQYF.